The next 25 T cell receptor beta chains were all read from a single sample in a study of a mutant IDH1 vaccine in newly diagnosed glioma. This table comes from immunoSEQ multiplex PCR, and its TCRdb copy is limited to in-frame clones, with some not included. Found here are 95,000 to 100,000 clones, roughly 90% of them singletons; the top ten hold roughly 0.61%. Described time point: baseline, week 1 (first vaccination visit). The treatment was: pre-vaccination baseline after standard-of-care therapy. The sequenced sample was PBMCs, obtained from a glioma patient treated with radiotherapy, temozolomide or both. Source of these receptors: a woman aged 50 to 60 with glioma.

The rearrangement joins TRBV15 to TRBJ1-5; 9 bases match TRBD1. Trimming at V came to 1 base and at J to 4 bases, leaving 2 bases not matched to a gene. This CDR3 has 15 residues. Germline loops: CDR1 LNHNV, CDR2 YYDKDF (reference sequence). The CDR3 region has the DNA TGTGCCACCAGCAGAGGTGGGACAGGGAATCAGCCCCAGCATTTT. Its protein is CATSRGGTGNQPQHF.

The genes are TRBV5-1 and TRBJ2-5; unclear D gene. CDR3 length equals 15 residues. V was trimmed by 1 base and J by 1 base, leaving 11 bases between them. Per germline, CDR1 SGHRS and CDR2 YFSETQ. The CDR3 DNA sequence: TGCGCCAGCAGCTTGACCCCTGCCGGCCAAGAGACCCAGTACTTC. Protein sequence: CASSLTPAGQETQYF.

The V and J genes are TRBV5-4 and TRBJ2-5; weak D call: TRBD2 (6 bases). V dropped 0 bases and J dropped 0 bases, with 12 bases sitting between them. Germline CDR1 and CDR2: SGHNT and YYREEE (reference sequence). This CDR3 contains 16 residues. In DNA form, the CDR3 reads TGTGCCAGCAGCTTGGATCCGGGGAGGTACCAAGAGACCCAGTACTTC. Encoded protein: CASSLDPGRYQETQYF.

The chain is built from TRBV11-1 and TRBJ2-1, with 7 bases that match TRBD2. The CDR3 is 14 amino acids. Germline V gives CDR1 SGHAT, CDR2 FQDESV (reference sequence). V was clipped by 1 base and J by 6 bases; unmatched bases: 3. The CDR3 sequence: CASSLGRESNEQFF. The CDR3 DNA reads TGTGCCAGCAGCTTAGGGCGGGAGTCCAATGAGCAGTTCTTC.

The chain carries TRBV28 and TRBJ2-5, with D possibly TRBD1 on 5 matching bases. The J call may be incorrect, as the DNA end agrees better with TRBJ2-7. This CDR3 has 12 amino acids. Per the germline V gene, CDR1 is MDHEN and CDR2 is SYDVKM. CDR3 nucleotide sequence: TGTGCCAGCAGCCAGGGCTTATACGAGCAGTACTTC. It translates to CASSQGLYEQYF.

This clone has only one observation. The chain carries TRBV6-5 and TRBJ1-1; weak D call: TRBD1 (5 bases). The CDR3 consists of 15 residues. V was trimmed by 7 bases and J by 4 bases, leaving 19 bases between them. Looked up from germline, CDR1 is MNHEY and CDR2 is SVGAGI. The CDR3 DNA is TGTGCCAGCACGGGGGACCCCGGGGACGGCACTGAAGCTTTCTTT. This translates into CASTGDPGDGTEAFF.

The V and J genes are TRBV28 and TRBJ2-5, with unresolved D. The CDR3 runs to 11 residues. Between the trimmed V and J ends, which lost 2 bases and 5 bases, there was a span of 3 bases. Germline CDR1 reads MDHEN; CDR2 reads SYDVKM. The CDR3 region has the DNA TGTGCCAGCAGTTTAAAGGAGACCCAGTACTTC. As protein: CASSLKETQYF.

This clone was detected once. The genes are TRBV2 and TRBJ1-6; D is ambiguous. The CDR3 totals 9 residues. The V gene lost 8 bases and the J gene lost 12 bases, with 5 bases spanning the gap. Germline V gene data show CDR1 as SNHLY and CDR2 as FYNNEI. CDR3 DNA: TGTGCCAGCGGGGAACCCCTCCACTTT. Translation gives CASGEPLHF.

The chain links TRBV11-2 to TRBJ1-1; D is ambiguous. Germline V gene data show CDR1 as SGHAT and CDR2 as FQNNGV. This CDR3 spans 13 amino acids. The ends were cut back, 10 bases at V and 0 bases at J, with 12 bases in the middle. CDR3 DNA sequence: TGTGCCACCAAGACTCTAATGAACACTGAAGCTTTCTTT. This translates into CATKTLMNTEAFF.

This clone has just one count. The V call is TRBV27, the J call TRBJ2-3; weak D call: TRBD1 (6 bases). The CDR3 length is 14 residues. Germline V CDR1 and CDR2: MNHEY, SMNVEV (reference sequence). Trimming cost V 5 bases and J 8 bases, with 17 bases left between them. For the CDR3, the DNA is TGTGCCAGCAGTCCGGGGACACTTGACCCTACGCAGTATTTT. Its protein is CASSPGTLDPTQYF.

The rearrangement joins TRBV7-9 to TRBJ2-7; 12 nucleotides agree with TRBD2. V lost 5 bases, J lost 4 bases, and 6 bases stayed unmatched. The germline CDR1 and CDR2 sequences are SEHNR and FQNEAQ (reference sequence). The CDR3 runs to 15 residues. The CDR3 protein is CASSLRTSGIYEQYF. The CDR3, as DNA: TGTGCCAGCAGCCTACGGACTAGCGGGATTTACGAGCAGTACTTC.

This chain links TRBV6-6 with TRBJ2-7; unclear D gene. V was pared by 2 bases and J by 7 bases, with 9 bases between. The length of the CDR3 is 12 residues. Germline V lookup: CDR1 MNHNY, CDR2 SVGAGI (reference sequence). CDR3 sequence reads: CASSYPQEEQYF. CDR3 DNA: TGTGCCAGCAGTTACCCCCAGGAAGAGCAGTACTTC.

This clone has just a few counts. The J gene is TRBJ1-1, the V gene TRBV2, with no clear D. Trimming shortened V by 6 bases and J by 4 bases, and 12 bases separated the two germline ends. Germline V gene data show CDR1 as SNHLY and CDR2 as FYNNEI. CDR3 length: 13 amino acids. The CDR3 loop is CASRPVGPTEAFF. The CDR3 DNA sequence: TGTGCCAGCAGGCCTGTCGGGCCCACTGAAGCTTTCTTT.

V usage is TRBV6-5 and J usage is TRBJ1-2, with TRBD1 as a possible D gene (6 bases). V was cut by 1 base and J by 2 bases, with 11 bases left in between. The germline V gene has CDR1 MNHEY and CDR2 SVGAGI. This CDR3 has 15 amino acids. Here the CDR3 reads CASSYLTGTNYGYTF. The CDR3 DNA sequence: TGTGCCAGCAGTTACTTGACAGGAACAAACTATGGCTACACCTTC.

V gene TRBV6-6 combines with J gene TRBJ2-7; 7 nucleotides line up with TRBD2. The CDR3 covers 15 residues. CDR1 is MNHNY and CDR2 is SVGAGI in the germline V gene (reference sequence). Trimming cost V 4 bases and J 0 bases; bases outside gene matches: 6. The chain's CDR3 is CASSWVAGDSYEQYF. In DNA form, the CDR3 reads TGTGCCAGCAGTTGGGTGGCGGGAGACTCCTACGAGCAGTACTTC.

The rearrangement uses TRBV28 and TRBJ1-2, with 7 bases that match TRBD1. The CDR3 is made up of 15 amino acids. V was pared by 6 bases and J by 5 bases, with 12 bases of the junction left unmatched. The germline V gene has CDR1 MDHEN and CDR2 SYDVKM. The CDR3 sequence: CASSTGQPTRYGYTF. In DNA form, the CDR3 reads TGTGCCAGCAGCACGGGACAGCCAACCCGATATGGCTACACCTTC.

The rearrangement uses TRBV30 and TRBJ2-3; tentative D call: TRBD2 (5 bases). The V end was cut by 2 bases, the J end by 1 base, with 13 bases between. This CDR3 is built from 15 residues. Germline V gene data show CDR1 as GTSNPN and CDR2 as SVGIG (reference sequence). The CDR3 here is CAWSLLGSGTDTQYF. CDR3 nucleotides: TGTGCCTGGAGTCTACTAGGGAGCGGCACAGATACGCAGTATTTT.

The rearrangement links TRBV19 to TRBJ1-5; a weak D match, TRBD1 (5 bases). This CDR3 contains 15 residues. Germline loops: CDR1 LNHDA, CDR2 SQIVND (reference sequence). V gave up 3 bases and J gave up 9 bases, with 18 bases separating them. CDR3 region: CASSIKQGGSRPQHF. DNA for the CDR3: TGTGCCAGTAGTATTAAGCAGGGTGGTTCAAGGCCCCAGCATTTT.

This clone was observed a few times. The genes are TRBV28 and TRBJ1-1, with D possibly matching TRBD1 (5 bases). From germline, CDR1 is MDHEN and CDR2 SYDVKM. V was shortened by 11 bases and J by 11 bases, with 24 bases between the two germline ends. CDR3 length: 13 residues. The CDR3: CAASGGLGGRAFF. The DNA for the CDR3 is TGTGCCGCCTCTGGGGGGTTGGGTGGTCGGGCTTTCTTT.

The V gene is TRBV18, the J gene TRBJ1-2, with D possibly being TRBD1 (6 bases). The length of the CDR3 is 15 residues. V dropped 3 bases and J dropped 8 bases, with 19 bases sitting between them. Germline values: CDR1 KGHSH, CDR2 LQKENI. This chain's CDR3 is CASSPESGAGEGYTF. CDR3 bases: TGTGCCAGCTCACCGGAATCAGGGGCAGGGGAAGGCTACACCTTC.

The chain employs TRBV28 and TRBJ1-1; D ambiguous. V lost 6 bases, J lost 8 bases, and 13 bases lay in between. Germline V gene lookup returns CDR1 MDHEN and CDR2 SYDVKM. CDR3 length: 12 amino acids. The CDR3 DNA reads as TGTGCCAGCAGGGCCGGAGGTTTGGAAGCTTTCTTT. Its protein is CASRAGGLEAFF.

CDR3 loop: CASSLIRGQVSEKLFF. CDR3 bases: TGTGCCAGCAGCTTAATACGGGGGCAGGTAAGTGAAAAACTGTTTTTT. This chain links TRBV7-3 with TRBJ1-4; D perhaps matches TRBD1 (6 bases). Germline-derived CDR1 and CDR2 are SGHTA and FQGTGA. There are 16 residues in the CDR3. V lost 1 base and J 7 bases, leaving 16 bases between the germline ends.

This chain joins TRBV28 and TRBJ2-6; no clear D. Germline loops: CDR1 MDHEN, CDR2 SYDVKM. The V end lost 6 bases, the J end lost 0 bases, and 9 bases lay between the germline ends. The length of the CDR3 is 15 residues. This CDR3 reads CASSPGYSGANVLTF. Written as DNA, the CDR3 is TGTGCCAGCAGCCCTGGTTACTCTGGGGCCAACGTCCTGACTTTC.

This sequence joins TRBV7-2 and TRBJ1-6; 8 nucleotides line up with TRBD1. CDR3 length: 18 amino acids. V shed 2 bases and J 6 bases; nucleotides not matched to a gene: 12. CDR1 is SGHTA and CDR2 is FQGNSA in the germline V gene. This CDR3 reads CASSLLPTGELSNSPLHF. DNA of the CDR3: TGTGCCAGCAGCTTACTGCCGACAGGGGAATTGAGTAATTCACCCCTCCACTTT.

DNA of the CDR3: TGCAGCGTTGAAAAAGGGCAAGAGACCCAGTACTTC. Its protein is CSVEKGQETQYF. The rearrangement uses TRBV29-1 and TRBJ2-5; D is undetermined. The V end lost 2 bases, the J end lost 2 bases, and 6 bases lay between the germline ends. The germline V gene has CDR1 SQVTM and CDR2 ANQGSEA. CDR3 size: 12 residues.